This entry is about one T cell receptor beta chain. What it recognizes is unknown. The CDR3 end lies 3 residues beyond the end of the read and is filled in from the germline J gene. This sample was included in a study of T cells in women clearing cervical HPV infection. In the study overall: Case blood drawn at lesion detection; control blood after infection cleared. For cases, blood was sampled a median roughly 150 days after lesion detection, interquartile range about 90 to 230 days. The study, taken as a whole, reports: Repertoire richness, not evenness, was significantly elevated in CIN3+ cases versus controls. T-cell numbers per sample were unknown and may explain richness differences.

The repertoire was sequenced with immunoSEQ multiplex PCR; TCRdb's copy has only in-frame clones and lacks some. This sample carries 40,000 to 55,000 clones, with more than 0.8% going to the ten biggest clones. This CDR3 spans 14 amino acids. CDR1 is PRHDT and CDR2 is FYEKMQ in the germline V gene (reference sequence). Trimming shortened V by 5 bases and J by 5 bases, and 13 bases separated the two germline ends. The sample comprised blood buffy coat. This chain uses TRBV13 with TRBJ1-5; no firm D call. This receptor was obtained from a woman aged 18-70 years with a cervical HPV16 infection that either progressed to CIN3+ or cleared (not recorded which). The part of the CDR3 DNA that was read is TGTGCCAGCAGCCGATCCGGGGAACATCAGCCC. It codes for CASSRSGEHQP. The whole CDR3 sequence is CASSRSGEHQPQHF.